This TCR beta chain was documented in a study of regulatory T cells in long-lasting Graves disease. Across the whole study: By definition, persistent Graves' disease involved antithyroid drugs for over 5 years alongside positive TSH receptor antibodies. Findings and caveats of the study: A greater number of public clonotypes (approximately 2,700) was shared by persistent patients than by new patients (approximately 880).

Investigators prepared the TCR beta libraries by applying iRepertoire HTBI primers and Arm-PCR of CDR3 regions. TCRdb re-called the multiplex PCR reads with MiXCR, one entry per CDR3 protein. Among fewer than 450,000 distinct CDR3 sequences listed, less than 25% were seen once. Regarding time point: persistent/refractory GD, antithyroid drugs over 5 years with positive TRAb. PBMC RNA was the source of the TCR library. Turning to this clonotype: Its specificity is not known.

This TCR was sampled from a female donor with Graves disease. Sequenced material: peripheral blood mononuclear cells (PBMCs), taken when the disease was refractory, from a patient treated with antithyroid drugs.

This chain's CDR3 is CATSDLPGMGTEAFF. The CDR3 DNA follows: TGTGCCACCAGTGATTTGCCAGGGATGGGGACTGAAGCTTTCTTT. The rearrangement links TRBV24-1 to TRBJ1-1; the D gene is possibly TRBD1 (5 bases). Germline V gives CDR1 KGHDR, CDR2 SFDVKD. Trimming cost V 0 bases and J 5 bases, with 12 bases left between them. This CDR3 has 15 residues.